Below, 27 T cell receptor beta chains from the same sample are listed, as sequenced in a study of blood T cells in healthy people across ages. A second 7 to 11 cycle PCR used barcoded and J-beta primers. TCRdb passed the 5' RACE reads through MiXCR, listing each CDR3 protein once. Of some 750,000 distinct CDR3 sequences listed, approximately 21% are singletons. The sequenced material came from blood. The receptor set was obtained from an older man in good health.

Comments on this clonotype: A much larger clone differs from this one at a single base, so this may be a read error. The chain recombines TRBV12-3 or TRBV12-4 with TRBJ2-7; D is possibly TRBD1 (5 bases). This CDR3 contains 14 residues. CDR3 nucleotide sequence: TGTGACAGCAGTTTAATTGGGCAGGGCGGCGAGCAGTACTTC. Encoded protein: CDSSLIGQGGEQYF.

The V call is TRBV12-3 or TRBV12-4, the J call TRBJ1-4; D might be TRBD1 (5 bases). CDR3 length: 16 residues. V was cut by 0 bases and J by 3 bases, with 11 bases left in between. CDR3 in DNA: TGTGCCAGCAGTTTAGCGCTCCAGGGTCCTAATGAAAAACTGTTTTTT. This gives the protein CASSLALQGPNEKLFF.

The gene calls are TRBV7-2 and TRBJ2-1; maybe TRBD2 (7 bases). V dropped 2 bases and J dropped 7 bases, with 21 bases sitting between them. CDR3 length: 17 amino acids. The germline CDR1 and CDR2 sequences are SGHTA and FQGNSA. For the CDR3, the DNA is TGTGCCAGCAGCTTAACGGTTGGAGGGGGGGCCTTAAATGAGCAGTTCTTC. It codes for CASSLTVGGGALNEQFF.

CDR3 coding DNA: TGTGCCAGCAGTTTATTTCAGAACTCTGGAAACACCATATATTTT. Its translation is CASSLFQNSGNTIYF. This chain joins TRBV12-3 or TRBV12-4 and TRBJ1-3; D is unclear. The ends were cut back, 2 bases at V and 0 bases at J, with 8 bases in the middle. This CDR3 is built from 15 residues.

This clonotype was recorded a few times. The chain combines TRBV2 with TRBJ2-1; 9 nucleotides align to TRBD2. V trimming: 7 bases; J trimming: 7 bases; junction bases outside the gene matches: 14. Germline V gene lookup returns CDR1 SNHLY and CDR2 FYNNEI. The CDR3 is 16 residues long. CDR3 nucleotides: TGTGCCAGCAAGTGGAGGAGTAGCGGGAGTGAAAATGAGCAGTTCTTC. Its protein is CASKWRSSGSENEQFF.

The V call is TRBV7-8, the J call TRBJ2-3; a possible D gene is TRBD2 (5 bases). Trimming removed 5 bases at V and 0 bases at J, with 15 bases between. Germline V gives CDR1 SGHVS, CDR2 FQNEAQ. This CDR3 spans 16 amino acids. CDR3 DNA: TGTGCCAGCAGCCCAAGTACCGCGGGCAGCACAGATACGCAGTATTTT. It yields the protein CASSPSTAGSTDTQYF.

This clonotype occurred many times. V gene TRBV2 combines with J gene TRBJ1-4; weak D call: TRBD1 (5 bases). This CDR3 has 11 amino acids. Germline values: CDR1 SNHLY, CDR2 FYNNEI. Trimming removed 6 bases from V and 11 bases from J, with 10 bases in between. CDR3 protein: CASRQGGKLFF. Written as DNA, the CDR3 is TGTGCCAGCAGGCAGGGCGGCAAACTGTTTTTT.

This chain uses TRBV2 with TRBJ2-5; D gene unclear. V was shortened by 8 bases and J by 1 base, with 14 bases between the two germline ends. Germline V gene data show CDR1 as SNHLY and CDR2 as FYNNEI. There are 14 residues in the CDR3. The DNA of the CDR3 is TGTGCCAGCCGTGCCTTAGTAACCCAAGAGACCCAGTACTTC. Its translation: CASRALVTQETQYF. The full variable domain, in which reference TRBV2 and TRBJ2-5 provide the parts outside the CDR3, is EPEVTQTPSHQVTQMGQEVILRCVPISNHLYFYWYRQILGQKVEFLVSFYNNEISEKSEIFDDQFSVERPDGSNFTLKIRSTKLEDSAMYFCASRALVTQETQYFGPGTRLLVL.

The chain recombines TRBV3-1 with TRBJ2-1; 10 nucleotides line up with TRBD1. This CDR3 has 17 amino acids. The germline gives CDR1 LGHDT, CDR2 YNNKEL (reference sequence). V lost 4 bases, J lost 3 bases, and 9 bases stayed unmatched. The CDR3 sequence is CASSRITTGGNYNEQFF. Here the CDR3 DNA reads TGTGCCAGCAGCCGGATAACGACAGGGGGCAACTACAATGAGCAGTTCTTC.

The chain uses TRBV23-1 and TRBJ2-5, with 7 bases that match TRBD1. TRBV23-1 is marked as an open reading frame, function uncertain. The CDR3 covers 14 residues. J was trimmed by 5 bases and V by 4 bases; bases with no gene match: 7. CDR3 in amino acids: CASSPRGLKETQYF. The CDR3 DNA reads TGCGCCAGCAGTCCTAGGGGGCTGAAGGAGACCCAGTACTTC.

This clonotype was found many times. The chain links TRBV12-3 or TRBV12-4 to TRBJ2-5; a weak D match, TRBD2 (7 bases). The ends were cut back, 5 bases at V and 11 bases at J, with 18 bases in the middle. The CDR3 contains 13 residues. CDR3 coding DNA: TGTGCCAGCAGTAGCGGGACAAATGGAGAGCAGTACTTC. Protein sequence: CASSSGTNGEQYF.

This clonotype came up a few times. V is TRBV21-1 and J is TRBJ1-5; the table's D gene call, TRBD1, was not cross checked with the DNA. TRBV21-1 is a known pseudogene. CDR3 size: 14 residues. CDR3 loop: CASSKETGGQPQHF. CDR3 nucleotide sequence: TGTGCCAGCAGCAAAGAAACAGGCGGCCAGCCCCAGCATTTT.

The V gene is TRBV20-1, the J gene TRBJ1-5; D not certain. V was cut by 0 bases and J by 5 bases, with 8 bases left in between. Germline V gene sequence: CDR1 DFQATT, CDR2 SNEGSKA (reference sequence). The CDR3 contains 13 residues. CDR3 sequence (DNA): TGCAGTGCTAGAGAGAACGCTGATCAGCCCCAGCATTTT. The encoded protein is CSARENADQPQHF.

Only a few counts were recorded for this clonotype. The J gene is TRBJ2-3, the V gene TRBV29-1; D not resolved. The CDR3 has 14 amino acids. Trimming removed 4 bases at V and 2 bases at J, with 13 bases between. Germline V gene sequence: CDR1 SQVTM, CDR2 ANQGSEA. CDR3 loop: CSVAFGGHTDTQYF. CDR3 DNA sequence: TGCAGCGTTGCGTTCGGTGGCCACACAGATACGCAGTATTTT.

This clonotype has only a few counts. This sequence joins TRBV7-9 and TRBJ2-7; no clear D gene. The CDR3 sequence is 16 residues long. Trimming took 5 bases from V and 2 from J, leaving 19 bases between them. Germline assignment: CDR1 SEHNR and CDR2 FQNEAQ (reference sequence). CDR3 protein: CASSDLMAKAPYEQYF. The CDR3 region has the DNA TGTGCCAGCAGCGATTTAATGGCTAAAGCCCCCTACGAGCAGTACTTC.

This clonotype was counted between two and nine times. V is TRBV12-3 or TRBV12-4 and J is TRBJ1-5; D is undetermined. The CDR3 contains 14 residues. V was trimmed by 6 bases and J by 5 bases, leaving 14 bases between them. DNA of the CDR3: TGTGCCAGCAGCTTCGGGAACCTGGATCAGCCCCAGCATTTT. Its translation: CASSFGNLDQPQHF.

There are a few counts of this clonotype. This sequence joins TRBV29-1 and TRBJ1-2, with D perhaps matching TRBD1 (6 bases). Trimming took off 6 bases at V and 5 bases at J, with 10 bases between the two ends. The CDR3 runs to 11 residues. CDR1 SQVTM and CDR2 ANQGSEA come from the germline V gene. The DNA for the CDR3 is TGCAGCGTCGCCAGGGGATATGGCTACACCTTC. Amino acids: CSVARGYGYTF.

Comment on this clonotype: This clone may be a read error of a much larger clone one base away. The chain employs TRBV28 and TRBJ2-2; 7 nucleotides line up with TRBD1. This CDR3 spans 13 amino acids. Unmatched junction bases numbered 12, after V lost 11 bases and J lost 9 bases. Germline lookup yields CDR1 MDHEN and CDR2 SYDVKM. The CDR3 nucleotides are TGTGCCGCTGCGGACAGGTTGATCAGGGAGCTGTTTTTT. Its translation: CAAADRLIRELFF. The variable domain in full, with the rest retrieved from reference TRBV28 and TRBJ2-2, is DVKVTQSSRYLVKRTGEKVFLECVQDMDHENMFWYRQDPGLGLRLIYFSYDVKMKEKGDIPEGYSVSREKKERFSLILESASTNQTSMYLCAAADRLIRELFFGEGSRLTVL.

This chain joins TRBV15 and TRBJ2-7, with D possibly matching TRBD1 (6 bases). The CDR3 contains 15 residues. With 1 base removed from V and 4 bases from J, the gap between germline ends came to 14 bases. Germline loops: CDR1 LNHNV, CDR2 YYDKDF (reference sequence). The CDR3 DNA follows: TGTGCCACCAGCAGAGGTCTTGGGGGCCAGTACGAGCAGTACTTC. Amino acids: CATSRGLGGQYEQYF.

The chain joins TRBV10-1 to TRBJ2-5; D not resolved. The CDR3 consists of 13 residues. Trimming removed 3 bases at V and 1 base at J, with 6 bases between. Per the germline V gene, CDR1 is WNHNN and CDR2 is SYGVQD (reference sequence). The CDR3 DNA follows: TGCGCCAGCAGTGAATCCTTCCAAGAGACCCAGTACTTC. Translation: CASSESFQETQYF.

V and J are TRBV20-1 and TRBJ2-7; D is unclear. Trimming removed 8 bases at V and 0 bases at J, with 11 bases between. This CDR3 region has 12 residues. In germline, CDR1 is DFQATT, CDR2 SNEGSKA (reference sequence). The CDR3 loop reads CSLYPLSYEQYF. The CDR3 DNA follows: TGCAGTCTTTATCCCCTCTCCTACGAGCAGTACTTC.

This clonotype was picked up a small number of times. V and J are TRBV12-3 or TRBV12-4 and TRBJ2-5, with TRBD2 matching 7 bases. CDR3 length: 15 residues. J lost 4 bases, V lost 3 bases, and 8 bases had no gene match. CDR3 in amino acids: CASSLSLRGGETQYF. The CDR3 DNA is TGTGCCAGCAGTTTGTCCCTTCGCGGGGGAGAGACCCAGTACTTC.

The V call is TRBV12-3 or TRBV12-4, the J call TRBJ1-2; no firm D call. V lost 6 bases to trimming and J lost 5 bases, with 16 bases between them. The CDR3 is made up of 14 amino acids. DNA of the CDR3: TGTGCCAGCAGCTCGGTACCGAGTGGGTATGGCTACACCTTC. It codes for CASSSVPSGYGYTF.

The V call is TRBV12-3 or TRBV12-4, the J call TRBJ1-1; no clear D. This CDR3 has 13 amino acids. V was clipped by 3 bases and J by 6 bases, with 11 bases between them. The CDR3: CASSLDEVAEAFF. The CDR3, as DNA: TGTGCCAGCAGTTTGGACGAGGTGGCTGAAGCTTTCTTT.

This rearrangement joins TRBV27 to TRBJ1-3; perhaps TRBD1 as D (6 bases). Trimming shortened V by 0 bases and J by 3 bases, and 18 bases separated the two germline ends. The CDR3 runs to 18 residues. Germline lookup yields CDR1 MNHEY and CDR2 SMNVEV (reference sequence). CDR3 residues: CASSLSGRGGQSGNTIYF. In nucleotides, the CDR3 is TGTGCCAGCAGTTTATCGGGGAGAGGGGGGCAGAGTGGAAACACCATATATTTT.

In this sample, this clonotype turned up a few times. The chain has TRBV21-1 and TRBJ2-5; the table's D call TRBD2 went unverified against the DNA. TRBV21-1 is described as a pseudogene. There are 14 residues in the CDR3. This chain's CDR3 is CASSKPSGRETQYF. For the CDR3, the DNA is TGTGCCAGCAGCAAGCCTAGCGGGAGAGAGACCCAGTACTTC.

The chain combines TRBV14 with TRBJ2-1; D unresolved. The CDR3 is made up of 15 amino acids. The V gene lost 9 bases and the J gene lost 5 bases, with 20 bases spanning the gap. Germline CDR1 is SGHDN and CDR2 is FVKESK. CDR3 nucleotide sequence: TGTGCCAGTGCACCGCTTACCTGGATAAACAATGAGCAGTTCTTC. Its translation: CASAPLTWINNEQFF.